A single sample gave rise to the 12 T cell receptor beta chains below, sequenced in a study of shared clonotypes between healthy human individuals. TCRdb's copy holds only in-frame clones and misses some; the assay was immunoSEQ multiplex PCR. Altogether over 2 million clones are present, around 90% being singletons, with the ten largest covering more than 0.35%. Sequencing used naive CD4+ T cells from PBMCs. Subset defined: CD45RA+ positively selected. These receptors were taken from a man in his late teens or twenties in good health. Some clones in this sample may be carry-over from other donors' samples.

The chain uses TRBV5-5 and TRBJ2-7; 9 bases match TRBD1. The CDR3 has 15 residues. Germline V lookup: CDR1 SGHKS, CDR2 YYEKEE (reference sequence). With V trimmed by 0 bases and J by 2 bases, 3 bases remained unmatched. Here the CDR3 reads CASSLEQGATYEQYF. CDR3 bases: TGTGCCAGCAGCTTGGAACAGGGGGCCACCTACGAGCAGTACTTC.

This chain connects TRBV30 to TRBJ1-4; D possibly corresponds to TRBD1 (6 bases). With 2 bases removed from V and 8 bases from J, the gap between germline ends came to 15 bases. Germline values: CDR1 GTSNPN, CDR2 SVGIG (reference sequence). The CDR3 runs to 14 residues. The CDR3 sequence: CAWSTATGGEKLFF. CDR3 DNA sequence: TGTGCCTGGAGTACAGCGACAGGCGGGGAAAAACTGTTTTTT.

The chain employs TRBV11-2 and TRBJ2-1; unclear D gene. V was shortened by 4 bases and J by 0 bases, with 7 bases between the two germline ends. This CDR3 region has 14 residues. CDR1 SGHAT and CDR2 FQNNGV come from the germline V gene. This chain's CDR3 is CASSSSGSYNEQFF. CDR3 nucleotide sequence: TGTGCCAGCAGCTCCTCGGGCTCCTACAATGAGCAGTTCTTC. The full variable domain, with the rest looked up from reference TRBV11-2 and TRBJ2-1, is EAGVAQSPRYKIIEKRQSVAFWCNPISGHATLYWYQQILGQGPKLLIQFQNNGVVDDSQLPKDRFSAERLKGVDSTLKIQPAKLEDSAVYLCASSSSGSYNEQFFGPGTRLTVL.

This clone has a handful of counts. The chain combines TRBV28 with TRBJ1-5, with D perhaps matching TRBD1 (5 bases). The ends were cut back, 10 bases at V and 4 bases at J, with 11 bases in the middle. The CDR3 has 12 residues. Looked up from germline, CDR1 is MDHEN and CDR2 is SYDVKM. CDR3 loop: CATKRTNQPQHF. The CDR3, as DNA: TGTGCCACCAAACGGACAAATCAGCCCCAGCATTTT.

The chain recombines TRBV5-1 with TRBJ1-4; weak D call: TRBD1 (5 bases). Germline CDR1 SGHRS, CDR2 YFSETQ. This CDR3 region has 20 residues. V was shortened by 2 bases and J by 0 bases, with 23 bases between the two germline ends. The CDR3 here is CASSFSSRDRLGSTNEKLFF. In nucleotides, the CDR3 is TGCGCCAGCAGCTTCTCATCCAGGGATCGGCTGGGATCAACTAATGAAAAACTGTTTTTT.

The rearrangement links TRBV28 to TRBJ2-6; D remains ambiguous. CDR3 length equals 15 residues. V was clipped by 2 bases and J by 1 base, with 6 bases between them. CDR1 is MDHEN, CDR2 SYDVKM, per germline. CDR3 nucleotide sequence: TGTGCCAGCAGTTTAGTATTTTCTGGGGCCAACGTCCTGACTTTC. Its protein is CASSLVFSGANVLTF.

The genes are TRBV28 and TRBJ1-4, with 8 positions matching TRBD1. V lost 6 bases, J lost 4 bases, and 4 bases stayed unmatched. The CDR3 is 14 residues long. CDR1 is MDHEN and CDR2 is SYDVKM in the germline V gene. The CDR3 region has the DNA TGTGCCAGCAGCCGGACAGGGCTTAATGAAAAACTGTTTTTT. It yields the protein CASSRTGLNEKLFF.

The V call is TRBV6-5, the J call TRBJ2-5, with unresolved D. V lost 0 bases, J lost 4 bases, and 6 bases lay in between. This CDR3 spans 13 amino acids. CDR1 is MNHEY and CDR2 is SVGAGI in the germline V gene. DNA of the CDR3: TGTGCCAGCAGTTACTCGTTGTTAGAGACCCAGTACTTC. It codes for CASSYSLLETQYF.

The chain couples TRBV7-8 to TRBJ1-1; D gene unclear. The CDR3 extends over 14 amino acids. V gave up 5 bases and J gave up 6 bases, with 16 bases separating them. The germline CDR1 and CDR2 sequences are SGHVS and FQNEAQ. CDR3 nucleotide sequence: TGTGCCAGCAGCACCGCGGCCTGGGTGTCTGAAGCTTTCTTT. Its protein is CASSTAAWVSEAFF.

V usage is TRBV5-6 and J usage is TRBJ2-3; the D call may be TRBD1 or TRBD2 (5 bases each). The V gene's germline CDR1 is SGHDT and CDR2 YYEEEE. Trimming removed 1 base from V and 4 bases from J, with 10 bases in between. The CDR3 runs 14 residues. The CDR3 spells CASSLPGDADTQYF. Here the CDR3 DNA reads TGTGCCAGCAGCTTGCCCGGGGACGCAGATACGCAGTATTTT. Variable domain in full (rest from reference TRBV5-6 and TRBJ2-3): DAGVTQSPTHLIKTRGQQVTLRCSPKSGHDTVSWYQQALGQGPQFIFQYYEEEERQRGNFPDRFSGHQFPNYSSELNVNALLLGDSALYLCASSLPGDADTQYFGPGTRLTVL.

The CDR3: CASSLGAGGLVGEQFF. The CDR3 nucleotides read TGTGCCAGCAGCTTGGGAGCGGGAGGGCTGGTAGGTGAGCAGTTCTTC. This sequence joins TRBV5-6 and TRBJ2-1; 10 bases map to TRBD2. This CDR3 region has 16 residues. The J segment lost 9 bases and the V segment lost 0 bases, leaving 9 bases of the junction unmatched. Looked up from germline, CDR1 is SGHDT and CDR2 is YYEEEE.

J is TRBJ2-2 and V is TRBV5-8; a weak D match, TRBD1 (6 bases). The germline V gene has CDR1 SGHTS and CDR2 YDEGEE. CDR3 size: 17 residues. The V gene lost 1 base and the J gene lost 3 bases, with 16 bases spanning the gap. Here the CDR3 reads CASSLTRRQAYTGELFF. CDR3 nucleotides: TGTGCCAGCAGCTTGACCCGACGACAGGCCTACACCGGGGAGCTGTTTTTT.